Below, 6 T cell receptor beta chains from the same sample are listed, as sequenced in a study of neoadjuvant anti-PD-1 for oral cavity cancer. The time point: after neoadjuvant nivolumab, at surgical resection. The protocol was immunoSEQ multiplex PCR, while the TCRdb copy is restricted to in-frame clones and leaves out a portion. This table holds thousands of clones, about 81% found once. This specimen consisted of PBMCs, obtained after nivolumab (anti-PD-1) treatment. These receptors came from a person aged 40 to 85 with oral cavity squamous cell carcinoma.

The gene calls are TRBV16 and TRBJ2-1; 8 bases are a match to TRBD2. Germline V CDR1 and CDR2: KGHSY, FQNENV. This CDR3 region has 16 residues. V lost 4 bases and J lost 4; bases outside the gene matches: 9. The CDR3: CASSLLSGGRYNEQFF. The CDR3 nucleotides read TGTGCCAGCAGCCTTTTGAGCGGGGGACGTTACAATGAGCAGTTCTTC.

This chain uses TRBV19 with TRBJ2-1; perhaps D is TRBD1 or TRBD2 (5 bases each). The germline gives CDR1 LNHDA, CDR2 SQIVND (reference sequence). Trimming removed 8 bases from V and 5 bases from J, with 10 bases in between. This CDR3 is built from 12 residues. Here the CDR3 reads CASRGDHNEQFF. In DNA form, the CDR3 reads TGTGCCAGTCGAGGGGACCACAATGAGCAGTTCTTC.

The chain is built from TRBV13 and TRBJ2-7; 10 bases match TRBD1. The CDR3 totals 17 residues. Germline V gives CDR1 PRHDT, CDR2 FYEKMQ (reference sequence). V was pared by 4 bases and J by 1 base, with 10 bases of the junction left unmatched. CDR3 in amino acids: CASSSRQGARVSYEQYF. The CDR3 nucleotides read TGTGCCAGCAGCTCCCGACAGGGGGCGCGTGTATCCTACGAGCAGTACTTC.

The CDR3 coding sequence is TGTGCCAGCAGCTCTAGTGGTCAGGGGTTCAATGAGCAGTTCTTC. This codes for CASSSSGQGFNEQFF. The chain recombines TRBV7-9 with TRBJ2-1; D perhaps matches TRBD1 (6 bases). The CDR3 covers 15 residues. Germline lookup yields CDR1 SEHNR and CDR2 FQNEAQ (reference sequence). Deletions cut 4 bases from V and 6 bases from J, with 16 bases between.

The chain carries TRBV2 and TRBJ1-6; possibly TRBD1 for D (5 bases). The V end lost 8 bases, the J end lost 0 bases, and 17 bases lay between the germline ends. The CDR3 sequence is 17 residues long. CDR1 and CDR2 from the germline V gene are SNHLY and FYNNEI. The CDR3 DNA follows: TGTGCCAGCGGGAAACAGGACCCGAGCTCCTATAATTCACCCCTCCACTTT. This gives the protein CASGKQDPSSYNSPLHF.

The genes are TRBV30 and TRBJ2-4, with D perhaps TRBD2 (6 bases). From germline, CDR1 is GTSNPN and CDR2 SVGIG (reference sequence). The CDR3 contains 14 residues. Trimming took off 0 bases at V and 1 base at J, with 7 bases between the two ends. The CDR3 DNA sequence: TGTGCCTGGAGTGTACGGGGGGCCAAAAACATTCAGTACTTC. Residues: CAWSVRGAKNIQYF.